This TCR beta chain was retrieved from a study of radiotherapy plus CTLA-4 blockade in lung cancer. Across the whole study: Objective responses were documented in around a sixth of patients, with disease control in roughly 30%. Study results and limitations: Radiotherapy with ipilimumab was followed by blood expansion of tumor-derived clones.

Those patients who had chemo-refractory metastatic non-small-cell lung cancer were given focal radiation along with CTLA-4 blockade through ipilimumab. Only in-frame clones appear in the TCRdb table, and some are missing; sequencing was by immunoSEQ multiplex PCR. This sample carries 35,000 to 40,000 clones, approximately 83% of them seen once, and the ten largest clones take about 22%. Details on this clone: Its cognate antigen is unknown.

Source: peripheral blood, taken from a patient treated with radiotherapy plus ipilimumab. The sequence derives from a human donor with non-small cell lung cancer whose response to radiotherapy plus ipilimumab could not be evaluated.

The CDR3 region has the DNA TGTGCCAGCAGGGTACCGGACAGGGGGCCGTCCACAGATACGCAGTATTTT. This encodes CASRVPDRGPSTDTQYF. This chain uses TRBV2 with TRBJ2-3; 11 bases fit TRBD1. This CDR3 region has 17 residues. From germline, CDR1 is SNHLY and CDR2 FYNNEI. The ends lost 6 bases at V and 2 bases at J; junction bases unmatched: 10. The whole variable domain, filled in from reference TRBV2 and TRBJ2-3, reads EPEVTQTPSHQVTQMGQEVILRCVPISNHLYFYWYRQILGQKVEFLVSFYNNEISEKSEIFDDQFSVERPDGSNFTLKIRSTKLEDSAMYFCASRVPDRGPSTDTQYFGPGTRLTVL.